The 29 T cell receptor beta chains presented below share a single source sample, sequenced in a study of blood T cell repertoires in COVID-19. Clones were read by immunoSEQ multiplex PCR, and TCRdb kept only the in-frame ones, dropping some. The sample has tens of thousands of clones, around 90% seen once; the top ten hold approximately 6.3%. What was sequenced was peripheral blood. The source is a man over 45 with active COVID-19.

The chain is built from TRBV15 and TRBJ1-1, with TRBD1 as a possible D gene (5 bases). This CDR3 has 15 amino acids. Germline CDR1 reads LNHNV; CDR2 reads YYDKDF (reference sequence). V dropped 5 bases and J dropped 4 bases, with 17 bases sitting between them. The CDR3 here is CATSRFPGRATEAFF. The CDR3, as DNA: TGTGCCACCAGCCGCTTTCCTGGCAGGGCCACTGAAGCTTTCTTT. Combining the CDR3 with reference TRBV15 and TRBJ1-1 gives the whole variable domain DAMVIQNPRYQVTQFGKPVTLSCSQTLNHNVMYWYQQKSSQAPKLLFHYYDKDFNNEADTPDNFQSRRPNTSFCFLDIRSPGLGDTAMYLCATSRFPGRATEAFFGQGTRLTVV.

The rearrangement uses TRBV14 and TRBJ2-2, with D tentatively TRBD1 (5 bases). CDR1 is SGHDN and CDR2 is FVKESK in the germline V gene. The CDR3 length is 14 residues. The V end was cut by 4 bases, the J end by 4 bases, with 10 bases between. CDR3 in amino acids: CASSLIDSTGELFF. DNA for the CDR3: TGTGCCAGCAGCCTAATAGACAGCACCGGGGAGCTGTTTTTT.

The rearrangement joins TRBV6-5 to TRBJ1-4; D remains ambiguous. This CDR3 is 16 amino acids long. V lost 2 bases and J lost 0, with 10 bases in between. Germline lookup yields CDR1 MNHEY and CDR2 SVGAGI. The chain's CDR3 is CASSYQAIATNEKLFF. In DNA, the CDR3 is TGTGCCAGCAGTTACCAGGCAATCGCAACTAATGAAAAACTGTTTTTT.

A few counts support this clone. The gene calls are TRBV6-1 and TRBJ2-7, with TRBD1 matching over 9 bases. The CDR3 length is 16 residues. CDR1 and CDR2 from the germline V gene are MNHNS and SASEGT. The V segment lost 1 base and the J segment 5 bases; nucleotides outside the gene matches: 9. The CDR3 region has the DNA TGTGCCAGCAGTGAAGTTTACCGGACAGGGGTGGACGAGCAGTACTTC. Amino acids: CASSEVYRTGVDEQYF.

This rearrangement joins TRBV28 to TRBJ1-2; 8 nucleotides align to TRBD1. The length of the CDR3 is 16 residues. V dropped 5 bases and J dropped 1; count of bases not matched to a gene: 9. Per germline, CDR1 MDHEN and CDR2 SYDVKM. DNA of the CDR3: TGTGCCAGCAGTCCCCTGGACAGGGCAATTAACTATGGCTACACCTTC. Protein: CASSPLDRAINYGYTF.

This chain joins TRBV6-2 or TRBV6-3 and TRBJ1-4; 7 bases align to TRBD1. With V trimmed by 2 bases and J by 10 bases, 13 bases remained unmatched. The CDR3 extends over 16 amino acids. Germline V gives CDR1 MNHEY, CDR2 SVGEGT. Here the CDR3 DNA reads TGTGCCAGCAGTTACCAAGGGGGCCCCCCTCGTGGAAAACTGTTTTTT. Protein: CASSYQGGPPRGKLFF.

The rearrangement links TRBV19 to TRBJ2-7; a weak D match, TRBD1 (6 bases). CDR1 is LNHDA and CDR2 is SQIVND in the germline V gene (reference sequence). V shed 3 bases and J shed 5 bases, with 14 bases lying between them. This CDR3 spans 14 amino acids. The CDR3, as DNA: TGTGCCAGTAGTATGGGCAGGGGAGTCGACGAGCAGTACTTC. Translated, it gives CASSMGRGVDEQYF.

The chain combines TRBV5-4 with TRBJ2-3; 11 positions match TRBD2. CDR3 length: 15 amino acids. Looked up from germline, CDR1 is SGHNT and CDR2 is YYREEE (reference sequence). V lost 4 bases to trimming and J lost 8 bases; unmatched junction nucleotides: 9. This CDR3 reads CASSLTSGTVGTQYF. CDR3 coding DNA: TGTGCCAGCAGCCTGACTAGCGGGACGGTCGGTACGCAGTATTTT.

This clone has only a few counts. CDR3 region: CASSLVGTASGGAYEQYF. CDR3 sequence (DNA): TGTGCCAGCAGCTTAGTGGGGACTGCTAGCGGGGGGGCCTACGAGCAGTACTTC. The chain employs TRBV7-2 and TRBJ2-7; 12 nucleotides line up with TRBD2. The CDR3 length is 18 residues. The J segment lost 2 bases and the V segment lost 1 base, leaving 9 bases of the junction unmatched. Germline-derived CDR1 and CDR2 are SGHTA and FQGNSA.

A few counts support this clone. The genes are TRBV6-5 and TRBJ2-3; perhaps TRBD1 as D (6 bases). Trimming pared 6 bases from V and 4 bases from J, leaving 14 bases between. This CDR3 has 14 amino acids. Germline-derived CDR1 and CDR2 are MNHEY and SVGAGI. CDR3 in amino acids: CASRGQRGPDTQYF. The CDR3 DNA follows: TGTGCCAGCAGAGGACAGCGTGGACCAGATACGCAGTATTTT.

This rearrangement joins TRBV5-4 to TRBJ1-2; a weak D match, TRBD1 (6 bases). The CDR3 contains 14 residues. Trimming took 6 bases from V and 2 from J, leaving 14 bases between them. Germline CDR1 is SGHNT and CDR2 is YYREEE (reference sequence). DNA for the CDR3: TGTGCCAGCACCTTATTCGACAGGAACTATGGCTACACCTTC. This encodes CASTLFDRNYGYTF.

The chain is built from TRBV3-1 (or the pseudogene TRBV3-2) and TRBJ1-4; D unresolved. The CDR3 contains 15 residues. V was pared by 1 base and J by 7 bases, with 13 bases between. Germline V gene lookup returns CDR1 LGHDT and CDR2 YNNKEL (reference sequence). The chain's CDR3 is CASSQVTWAREKLFF. Written as DNA, the CDR3 is TGTGCCAGCAGCCAAGTGACCTGGGCGCGTGAAAAACTGTTTTTT.

This rearrangement joins TRBV4-1 to TRBJ1-1, with D hard to call. Germline V gene data show CDR1 as MGHRA and CDR2 as YSYEKL. This CDR3 is 12 amino acids long. Trimming shortened V by 5 bases and J by 8 bases, and 12 bases separated the two germline ends. CDR3 sequence reads: CASSSSTTEAFF. The CDR3 nucleotides read TGCGCCAGCAGCTCGTCCACTACGGAAGCTTTCTTT.

The CDR3 is CASIGTDLLYGYTF. The CDR3 nucleotides read TGTGCCAGCATTGGGACAGATCTTTTATATGGCTACACCTTC. The chain is built from TRBV2 and TRBJ1-2, with 7 bases that match TRBD1. Trimming cost V 7 bases and J 5 bases; bases outside gene matches: 10. Germline V gene lookup returns CDR1 SNHLY and CDR2 FYNNEI. The CDR3 runs to 14 residues.

The rearrangement uses TRBV29-1 and TRBJ1-1; D perhaps matches TRBD1 (6 bases). The CDR3 length is 13 residues. V gave up 2 bases and J gave up 7 bases, with 14 bases separating them. Germline CDR1 SQVTM, CDR2 ANQGSEA. DNA for the CDR3: TGCAGCGTTGAAAGGGGGAATGGAGGTGAAGCTTTCTTT. This sequence encodes CSVERGNGGEAFF.

This clone was detected only a few times. The rearrangement uses TRBV4-1 and TRBJ1-1; D gene ambiguous. V was clipped by 1 base and J by 4 bases, with 10 bases between them. The CDR3 is made up of 14 amino acids. Germline V gene lookup returns CDR1 MGHRA and CDR2 YSYEKL. The CDR3, as DNA: TGCGCCAGCAGCCAAGCCTGGGCAAGCACTGAAGCTTTCTTT. Translated: CASSQAWASTEAFF.

V usage is TRBV6-2 or TRBV6-3 and J usage is TRBJ2-6; a possible D gene is TRBD1 (6 bases). The CDR3 spans 17 residues. The V gene lost 2 bases and the J gene lost 2 bases, with 13 bases spanning the gap. Germline V gene lookup returns CDR1 MNHEY and CDR2 SVGEGT. CDR3 sequence: CASSYGHAGAGANVLTF. In DNA form, the CDR3 reads TGTGCCAGCAGTTACGGACATGCAGGGGCTGGGGCCAACGTCCTGACTTTC.

The genes are TRBV28 and TRBJ1-1, with 7 bases identical to TRBD1. Looked up from germline, CDR1 is MDHEN and CDR2 is SYDVKM. J gave up 1 base and V 5 bases, and 7 bases lay outside the gene matches. This CDR3 contains 15 residues. The DNA for the CDR3 is TGTGCCAGCAGTCCCGAGACAGGGAGGAACACTGAAGCTTTCTTT. Translation: CASSPETGRNTEAFF. Filled out from reference TRBV28 and TRBJ1-1, the complete variable domain reads DVKVTQSSRYLVKRTGEKVFLECVQDMDHENMFWYRQDPGLGLRLIYFSYDVKMKEKGDIPEGYSVSREKKERFSLILESASTNQTSMYLCASSPETGRNTEAFFGQGTRLTVV.

This chain uses TRBV5-1 with TRBJ1-4, with D uncertain. V shed 4 bases and J shed 0 bases, with 13 bases lying between them. Germline CDR1 SGHRS, CDR2 YFSETQ. The CDR3 runs to 16 residues. CDR3 nucleotides: TGCGCCAGCAGCCGGACTGGTCTCGCAACTAATGAAAAACTGTTTTTT. The encoded protein is CASSRTGLATNEKLFF. Based on the CDR3 plus reference TRBV5-1 and TRBJ1-4, the full variable domain is KAGVTQTPRYLIKTRGQQVTLSCSPISGHRSVSWYQQTPGQGLQFLFEYFSETQRNKGNFPGRFSGRQFSNSRSEMNVSTLELGDSALYLCASSRTGLATNEKLFFGSGTQLSVL.

The rearrangement joins TRBV6-6 to TRBJ2-2, with TRBD1 matching 11 bases. Germline CDR1 reads MNHNY; CDR2 reads SVGAGI (reference sequence). This CDR3 is built from 16 residues. V was clipped by 1 base and J by 6 bases; unmatched bases: 4. The CDR3 DNA reads as TGTGCCAGCAGTTACTGGACAGGGGGCGGGGCCGGGGAGCTGTTTTTT. Encoded protein: CASSYWTGGGAGELFF.

This clone was observed once. The chain couples TRBV5-1 to TRBJ2-2, with 7 bases that match TRBD2. CDR3 length equals 14 residues. Germline V gene lookup returns CDR1 SGHRS and CDR2 YFSETQ. The junction had 0 bases not matched to a gene; V was cut back by 1 base and J by 3 bases. The CDR3 sequence is CASSLLADTGELFF. For the CDR3, the DNA is TGCGCCAGCAGCTTGCTAGCGGACACCGGGGAGCTGTTTTTT.

The genes are TRBV7-9 and TRBJ1-1, with D perhaps TRBD1 (5 bases). The germline V gene has CDR1 SEHNR and CDR2 FQNEAQ (reference sequence). This CDR3 comprises 17 residues. V dropped 2 bases and J dropped 1 base, with 17 bases sitting between them. CDR3 protein: CASSLKWGGQGNTEAFF. CDR3 sequence (DNA): TGTGCCAGCAGCTTAAAATGGGGTGGTCAGGGGAACACTGAAGCTTTCTTT.

This clone was seen more than once but under ten times. The V and J genes are TRBV6-5 and TRBJ1-4; the D gene is possibly TRBD1 (5 bases). The CDR3 is 15 amino acids. Trimming pared 10 bases from V and 1 base from J, leaving 16 bases between. Germline assignment: CDR1 MNHEY and CDR2 SVGAGI. CDR3 residues: CATRRAGVTNEKLFF. The CDR3 DNA sequence: TGTGCCACACGCAGGGCTGGAGTAACTAATGAAAAACTGTTTTTT.

This sequence joins TRBV7-3 and TRBJ1-1; D may be TRBD1 (6 bases). This CDR3 contains 14 residues. V lost 4 bases, J lost 0 bases, and 9 bases lay in between. From germline, CDR1 is SGHTA and CDR2 FQGTGA. The CDR3 loop is CASSSGQLNTEAFF. The CDR3, as DNA: TGTGCCAGCAGCTCTGGACAGCTGAACACTGAAGCTTTCTTT. Full variable domain (remainder filled in from reference TRBV7-3 and TRBJ1-1): GAGVSQTPSNKVTEKGKYVELRCDPISGHTALYWYRQSLGQGPEFLIYFQGTGAADDSGLPNDRFFAVRPEGSVSTLKIQRTERGDSAVYLCASSSGQLNTEAFFGQGTRLTVV.

The chain combines TRBV7-9 with TRBJ2-1, with D hard to call. V was clipped by 3 bases and J by 3 bases, with 9 bases between them. Germline lookup yields CDR1 SEHNR and CDR2 FQNEAQ (reference sequence). This CDR3 is built from 14 residues. For the CDR3, the DNA is TGTGCCAGCAGCTTTGACTTTCTCTACAATGAGCAGTTCTTC. Encoded protein: CASSFDFLYNEQFF.

This clone was counted once. The chain carries TRBV7-6 and TRBJ2-7; tentative D call: TRBD2 (5 bases). V gave up 5 bases and J gave up 5 bases, with 16 bases separating them. The CDR3 contains 14 residues. The V gene's germline CDR1 is SGHVS and CDR2 FNYEAQ. CDR3 loop: CASSKAVPPHEQYF. The CDR3 bases are TGTGCCAGCAGCAAAGCGGTACCCCCCCACGAGCAGTACTTC.

The chain has TRBV5-1 and TRBJ2-3; 9 bases match TRBD2. Germline values: CDR1 SGHRS, CDR2 YFSETQ. Germline trimming cut 4 bases from V and 0 bases from J; bases unmatched to any gene: 6. This CDR3 has 16 residues. CDR3 in amino acids: CASSGLTSGSTDTQYF. The CDR3 DNA follows: TGCGCCAGCAGCGGCCTGACTAGCGGAAGCACAGATACGCAGTATTTT.

The gene calls are TRBV24-1 and TRBJ2-7; TRBD2 is a possible D gene (6 bases). The CDR3 runs 13 residues. Trimming removed 4 bases at V and 3 bases at J, with 9 bases between. Germline V gene lookup returns CDR1 KGHDR and CDR2 SFDVKD. The CDR3 loop reads CATSEGGGYEQYF. CDR3 nucleotides: TGTGCCACCAGTGAGGGAGGTGGCTACGAGCAGTACTTC.

This sequence joins TRBV5-6 and TRBJ2-1, with D perhaps TRBD1 (6 bases). CDR3 length: 14 residues. Germline CDR1 and CDR2: SGHDT and YYEEEE. Trimming removed 4 bases from V and 6 bases from J, with 14 bases in between. CDR3 sequence: CASSKPGTSNEQFF. CDR3 sequence (DNA): TGTGCCAGCAGCAAGCCCGGGACATCCAATGAGCAGTTCTTC.